This T cell receptor (beta chain) appears in the sequencing data of a study of blood T cells in healthy people across ages. Whole-study findings and limits: Both higher diversity and more naive CD4+ cells marked long-lived donors when set against aged donors.

This clonotype was counted between two and nine times. Its specificity is unknown. Sample-barcoded 5' priming and a J-beta primer mix drove a second PCR of 7 to 11 cycles. TCRdb analysed the 5' RACE reads with MiXCR anew, one entry per CDR3 protein. Among 700,000 or so distinct CDR3 sequences listed, less than 45% were seen once. Germline CDR1 and CDR2: MNHEY and SMNVEV (reference sequence). The CDR3 is 13 residues long. V was trimmed by 6 bases and J by 2 bases, leaving 11 bases between them. This chain links TRBV27 with TRBJ2-7; unclear D gene. The receptor was derived from a man at least 80 years old in good health. Specimen: blood. This CDR3 is CASRTHQAYEQYF. CDR3 DNA: TGTGCCAGCAGAACTCATCAAGCCTACGAGCAGTACTTC.